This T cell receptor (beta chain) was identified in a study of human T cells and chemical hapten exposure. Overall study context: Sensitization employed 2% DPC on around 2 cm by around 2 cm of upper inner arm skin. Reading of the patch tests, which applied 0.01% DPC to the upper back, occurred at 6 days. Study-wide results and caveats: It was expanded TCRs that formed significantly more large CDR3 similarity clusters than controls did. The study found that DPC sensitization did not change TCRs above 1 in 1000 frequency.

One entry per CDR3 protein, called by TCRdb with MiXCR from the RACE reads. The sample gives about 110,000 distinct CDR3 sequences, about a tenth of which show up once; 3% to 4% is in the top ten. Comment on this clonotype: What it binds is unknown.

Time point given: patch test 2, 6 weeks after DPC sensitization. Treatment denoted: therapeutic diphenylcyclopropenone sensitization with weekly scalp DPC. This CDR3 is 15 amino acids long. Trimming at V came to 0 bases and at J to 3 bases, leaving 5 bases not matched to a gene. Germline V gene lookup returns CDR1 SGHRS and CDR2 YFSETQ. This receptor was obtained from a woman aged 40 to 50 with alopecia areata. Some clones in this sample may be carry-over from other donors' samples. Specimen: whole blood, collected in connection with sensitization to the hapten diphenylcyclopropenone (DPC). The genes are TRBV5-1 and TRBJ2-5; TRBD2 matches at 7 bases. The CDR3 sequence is CASSLGRGGEETQYF. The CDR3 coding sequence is TGCGCCAGCAGCTTGGGGCGCGGGGGAGAAGAGACCCAGTACTTC.